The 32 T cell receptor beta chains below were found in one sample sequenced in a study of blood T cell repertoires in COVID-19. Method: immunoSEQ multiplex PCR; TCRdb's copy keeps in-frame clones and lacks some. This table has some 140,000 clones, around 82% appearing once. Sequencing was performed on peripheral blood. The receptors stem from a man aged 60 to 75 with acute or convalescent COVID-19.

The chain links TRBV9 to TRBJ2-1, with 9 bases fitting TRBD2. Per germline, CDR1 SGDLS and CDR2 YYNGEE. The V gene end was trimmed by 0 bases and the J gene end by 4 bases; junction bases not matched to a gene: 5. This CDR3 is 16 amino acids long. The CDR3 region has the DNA TGTGCCAGCAGCGTAGCTCCTAGCGGGGTTTACAATGAGCAGTTCTTC. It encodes CASSVAPSGVYNEQFF.

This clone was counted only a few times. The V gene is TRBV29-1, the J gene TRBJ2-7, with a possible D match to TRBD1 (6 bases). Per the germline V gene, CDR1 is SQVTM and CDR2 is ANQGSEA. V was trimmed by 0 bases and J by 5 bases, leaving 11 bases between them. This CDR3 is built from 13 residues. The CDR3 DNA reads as TGCAGCGTTGAAGAGCCCAGGGGTCACGAGCAGTACTTC. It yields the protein CSVEEPRGHEQYF.

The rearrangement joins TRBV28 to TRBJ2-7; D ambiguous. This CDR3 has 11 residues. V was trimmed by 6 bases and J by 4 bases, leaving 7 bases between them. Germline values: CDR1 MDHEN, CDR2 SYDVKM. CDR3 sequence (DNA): TGTGCCAGCAGCTATTTGTACGAGCAGTACTTC. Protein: CASSYLYEQYF.

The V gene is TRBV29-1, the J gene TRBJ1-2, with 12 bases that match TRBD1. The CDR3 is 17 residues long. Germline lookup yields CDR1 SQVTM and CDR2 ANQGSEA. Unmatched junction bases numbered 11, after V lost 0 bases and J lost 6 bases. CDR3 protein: CSVEEGTGGGWGNGYTF. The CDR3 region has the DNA TGCAGCGTTGAAGAAGGGACAGGGGGCGGATGGGGAAATGGCTACACCTTC.

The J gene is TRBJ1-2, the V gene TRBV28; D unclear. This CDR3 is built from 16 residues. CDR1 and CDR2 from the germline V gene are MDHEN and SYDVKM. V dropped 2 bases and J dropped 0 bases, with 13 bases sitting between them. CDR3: CASSLNEGITNYGYTF. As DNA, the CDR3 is TGTGCCAGCAGTTTAAACGAGGGAATTACTAACTATGGCTACACCTTC.

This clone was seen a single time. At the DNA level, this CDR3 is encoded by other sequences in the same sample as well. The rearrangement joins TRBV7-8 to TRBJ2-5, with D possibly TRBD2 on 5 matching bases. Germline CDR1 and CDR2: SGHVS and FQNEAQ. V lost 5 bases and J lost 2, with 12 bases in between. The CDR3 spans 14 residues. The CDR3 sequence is CASSPRRSQETQYF. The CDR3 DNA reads TGTGCCAGCAGCCCAAGGAGGTCGCAAGAGACCCAGTACTTC.

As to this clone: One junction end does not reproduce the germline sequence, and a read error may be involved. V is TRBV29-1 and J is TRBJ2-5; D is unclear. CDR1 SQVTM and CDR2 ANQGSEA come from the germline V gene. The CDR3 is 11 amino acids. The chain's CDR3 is CSVLRQEAQYF. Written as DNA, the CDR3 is TGCAGCGTTTTGCGCCAAGAGGCCCAGTACTTC.

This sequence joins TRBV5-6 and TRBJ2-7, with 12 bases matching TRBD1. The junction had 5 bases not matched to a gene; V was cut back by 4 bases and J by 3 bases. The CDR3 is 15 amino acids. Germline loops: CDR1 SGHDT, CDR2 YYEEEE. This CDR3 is CASSRGTGGFYEQYF. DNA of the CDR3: TGTGCCAGCAGCCGGGGGACAGGGGGCTTCTACGAGCAGTACTTC. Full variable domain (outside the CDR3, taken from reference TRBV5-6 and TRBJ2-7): DAGVTQSPTHLIKTRGQQVTLRCSPKSGHDTVSWYQQALGQGPQFIFQYYEEEERQRGNFPDRFSGHQFPNYSSELNVNALLLGDSALYLCASSRGTGGFYEQYFGPGTRLTVT.

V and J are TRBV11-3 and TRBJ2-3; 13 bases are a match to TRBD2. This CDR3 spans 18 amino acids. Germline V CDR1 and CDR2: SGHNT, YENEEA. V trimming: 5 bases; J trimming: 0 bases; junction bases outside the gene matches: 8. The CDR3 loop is CASSPPGLAGESTDTQYF. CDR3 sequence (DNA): TGTGCCAGCAGCCCCCCCGGACTAGCGGGAGAAAGCACAGATACGCAGTATTTT.

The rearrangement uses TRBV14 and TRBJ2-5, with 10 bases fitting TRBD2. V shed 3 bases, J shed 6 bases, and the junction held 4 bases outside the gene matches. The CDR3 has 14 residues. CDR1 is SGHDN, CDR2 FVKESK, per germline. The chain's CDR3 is CASSQGGLAKTQYF. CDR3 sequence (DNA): TGTGCCAGCAGCCAGGGGGGACTAGCGAAGACCCAGTACTTC. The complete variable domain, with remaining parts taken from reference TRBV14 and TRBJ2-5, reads EAGVTQFPSHSVIEKGQTVTLRCDPISGHDNLYWYRRVMGKEIKFLLHFVKESKQDESGMPNNRFLAERTGGTYSTLKVQPAELEDSGVYFCASSQGGLAKTQYFGPGTRLLVL.

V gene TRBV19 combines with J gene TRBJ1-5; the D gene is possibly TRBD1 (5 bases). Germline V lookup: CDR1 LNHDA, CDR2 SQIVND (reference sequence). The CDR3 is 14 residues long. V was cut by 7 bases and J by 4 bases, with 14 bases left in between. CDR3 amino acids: CASTDSSGNQPQHF. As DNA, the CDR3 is TGTGCCAGTACCGACAGTTCCGGGAATCAGCCCCAGCATTTT. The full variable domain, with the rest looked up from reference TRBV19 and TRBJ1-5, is DGGITQSPKYLFRKEGQNVTLSCEQNLNHDAMYWYRQDPGQGLRLIYYSQIVNDFQKGDIAEGYSVSREKKESFPLTVTSAQKNPTAFYLCASTDSSGNQPQHFGDGTRLSIL.

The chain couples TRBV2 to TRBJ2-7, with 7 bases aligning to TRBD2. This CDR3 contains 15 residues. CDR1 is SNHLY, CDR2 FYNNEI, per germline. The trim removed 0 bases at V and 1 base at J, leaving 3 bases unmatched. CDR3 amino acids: CASSEAGGGSYEQYF. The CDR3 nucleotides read TGTGCCAGCAGTGAAGCGGGGGGAGGGTCCTACGAGCAGTACTTC.

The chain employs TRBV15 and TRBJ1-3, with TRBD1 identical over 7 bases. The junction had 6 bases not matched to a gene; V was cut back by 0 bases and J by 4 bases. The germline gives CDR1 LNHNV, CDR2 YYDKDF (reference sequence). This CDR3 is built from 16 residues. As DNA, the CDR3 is TGTGCCACCAGCAGAGACGACAGGGTAGTAGGAAACACCATATATTTT. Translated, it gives CATSRDDRVVGNTIYF.

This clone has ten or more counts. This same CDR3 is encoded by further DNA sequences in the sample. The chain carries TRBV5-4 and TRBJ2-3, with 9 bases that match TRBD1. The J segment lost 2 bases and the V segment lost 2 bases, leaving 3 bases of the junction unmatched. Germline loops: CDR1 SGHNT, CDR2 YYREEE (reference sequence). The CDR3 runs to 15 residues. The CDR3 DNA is TGTGCCAGCAGCTTAGACAGGGGGTTCACAGATACGCAGTATTTT. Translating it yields CASSLDRGFTDTQYF.

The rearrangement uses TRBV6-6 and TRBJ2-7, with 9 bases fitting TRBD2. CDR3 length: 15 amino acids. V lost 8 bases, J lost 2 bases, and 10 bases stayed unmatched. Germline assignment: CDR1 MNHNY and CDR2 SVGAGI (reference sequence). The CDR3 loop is CASGESGRPPYEQYF. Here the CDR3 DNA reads TGTGCCAGCGGGGAAAGCGGGAGGCCACCCTACGAGCAGTACTTC.

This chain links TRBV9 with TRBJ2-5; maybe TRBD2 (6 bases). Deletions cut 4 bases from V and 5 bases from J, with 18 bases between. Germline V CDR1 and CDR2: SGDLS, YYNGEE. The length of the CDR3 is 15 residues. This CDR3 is CASSPRDWTSETQYF. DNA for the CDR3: TGTGCCAGCAGCCCCAGGGACTGGACTTCGGAGACCCAGTACTTC.

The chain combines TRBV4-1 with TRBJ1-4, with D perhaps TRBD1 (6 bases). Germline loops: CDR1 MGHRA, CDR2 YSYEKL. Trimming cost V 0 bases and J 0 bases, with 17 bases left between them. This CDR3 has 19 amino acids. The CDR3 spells CASSQDLRQADATNEKLFF. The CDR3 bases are TGCGCCAGCAGCCAAGATTTACGACAGGCCGATGCAACTAATGAAAAACTGTTTTTT.

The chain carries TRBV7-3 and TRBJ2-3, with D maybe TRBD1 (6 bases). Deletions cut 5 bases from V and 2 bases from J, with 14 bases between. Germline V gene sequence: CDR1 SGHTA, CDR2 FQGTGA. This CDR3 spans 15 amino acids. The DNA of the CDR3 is TGTGCCAGCAGCCACGGACAGTCTTCCACAGATACGCAGTATTTT. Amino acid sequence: CASSHGQSSTDTQYF.

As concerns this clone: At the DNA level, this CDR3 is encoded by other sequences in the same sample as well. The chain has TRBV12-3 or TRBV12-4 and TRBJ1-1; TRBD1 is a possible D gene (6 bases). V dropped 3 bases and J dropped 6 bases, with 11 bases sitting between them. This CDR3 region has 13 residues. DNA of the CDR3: TGTGCCAGCAGTTTGGGAGGGGGTGCTGAAGCTTTCTTT. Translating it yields CASSLGGGAEAFF.

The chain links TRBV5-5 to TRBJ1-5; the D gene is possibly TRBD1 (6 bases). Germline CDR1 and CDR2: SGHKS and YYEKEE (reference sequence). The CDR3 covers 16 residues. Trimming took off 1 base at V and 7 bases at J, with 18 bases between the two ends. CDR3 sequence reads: CASSLSLAGAGQPQHF. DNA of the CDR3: TGTGCCAGCAGCTTGTCGTTGGCAGGGGCTGGGCAGCCCCAGCATTTT.

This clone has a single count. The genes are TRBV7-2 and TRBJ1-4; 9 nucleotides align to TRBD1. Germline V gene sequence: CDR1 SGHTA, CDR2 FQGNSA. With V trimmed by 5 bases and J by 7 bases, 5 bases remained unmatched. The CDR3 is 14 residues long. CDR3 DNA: TGTGCCAGCAGCCCGACAGGGGGGTCTGAAAAACTGTTTTTT. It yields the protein CASSPTGGSEKLFF. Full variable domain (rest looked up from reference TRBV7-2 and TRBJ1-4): GAGVSQSPSNKVTEKGKDVELRCDPISGHTALYWYRQSLGQGLEFLIYFQGNSAPDKSGLPSDRFSAERTGGSVSTLTIQRTQQEDSAVYLCASSPTGGSEKLFFGSGTQLSVL.

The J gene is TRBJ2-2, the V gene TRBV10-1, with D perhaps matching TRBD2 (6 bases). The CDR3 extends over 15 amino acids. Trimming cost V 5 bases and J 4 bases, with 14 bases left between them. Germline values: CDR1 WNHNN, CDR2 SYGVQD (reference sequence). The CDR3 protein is CASSQIGGGTGELFF. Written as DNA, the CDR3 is TGCGCCAGCAGTCAAATCGGGGGAGGCACCGGGGAGCTGTTTTTT.

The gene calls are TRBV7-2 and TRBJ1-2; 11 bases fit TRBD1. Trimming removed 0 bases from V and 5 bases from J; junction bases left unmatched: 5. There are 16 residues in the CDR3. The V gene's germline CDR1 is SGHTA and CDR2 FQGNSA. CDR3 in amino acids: CASSLAVGQGVYGYTF. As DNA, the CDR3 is TGTGCCAGCAGCTTAGCGGTGGGACAGGGGGTTTATGGCTACACCTTC.

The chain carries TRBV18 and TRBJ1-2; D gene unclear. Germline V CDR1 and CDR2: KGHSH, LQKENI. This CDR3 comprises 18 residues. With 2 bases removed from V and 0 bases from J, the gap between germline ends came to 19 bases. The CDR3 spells CASSPRGPLSWTNYGYTF. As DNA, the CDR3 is TGTGCCAGCTCACCAAGAGGGCCCCTATCCTGGACTAACTATGGCTACACCTTC.

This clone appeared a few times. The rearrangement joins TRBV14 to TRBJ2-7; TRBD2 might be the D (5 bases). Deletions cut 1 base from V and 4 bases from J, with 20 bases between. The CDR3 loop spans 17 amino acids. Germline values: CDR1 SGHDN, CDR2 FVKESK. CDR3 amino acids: CASSQGQGLSLAYEQYF. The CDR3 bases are TGTGCCAGCAGCCAAGGGCAAGGACTTTCTCTCGCTTACGAGCAGTACTTC.

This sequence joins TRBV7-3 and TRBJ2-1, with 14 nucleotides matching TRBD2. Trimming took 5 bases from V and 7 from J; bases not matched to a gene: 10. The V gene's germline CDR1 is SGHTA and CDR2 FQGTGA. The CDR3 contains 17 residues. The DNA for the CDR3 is TGTGCCAGCAGCCCGACCGGACTAGCGGGGGGACTTAATGAGCAGTTCTTC. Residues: CASSPTGLAGGLNEQFF.

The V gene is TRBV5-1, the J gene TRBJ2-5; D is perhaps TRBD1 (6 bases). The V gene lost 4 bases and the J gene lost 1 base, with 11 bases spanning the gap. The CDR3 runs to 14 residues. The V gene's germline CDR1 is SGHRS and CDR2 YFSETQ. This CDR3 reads CASSRTGPQETQYF. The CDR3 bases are TGCGCCAGCAGCCGAACAGGGCCCCAAGAGACCCAGTACTTC.

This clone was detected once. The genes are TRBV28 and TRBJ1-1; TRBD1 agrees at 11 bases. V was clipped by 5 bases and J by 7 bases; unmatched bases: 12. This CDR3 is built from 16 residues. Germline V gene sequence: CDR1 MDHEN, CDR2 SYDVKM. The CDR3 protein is CASSGGDRGNGIEAFF. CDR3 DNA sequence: TGTGCCAGCAGTGGAGGGGACAGGGGGAATGGTATTGAAGCTTTCTTT. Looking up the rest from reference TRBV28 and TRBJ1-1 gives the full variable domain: DVKVTQSSRYLVKRTGEKVFLECVQDMDHENMFWYRQDPGLGLRLIYFSYDVKMKEKGDIPEGYSVSREKKERFSLILESASTNQTSMYLCASSGGDRGNGIEAFFGQGTRLTVV.

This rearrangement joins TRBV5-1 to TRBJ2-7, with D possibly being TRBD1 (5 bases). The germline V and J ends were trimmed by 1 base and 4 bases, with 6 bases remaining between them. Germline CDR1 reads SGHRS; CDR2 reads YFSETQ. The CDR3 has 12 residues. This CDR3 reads CASSLKGYEQYF. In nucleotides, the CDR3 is TGCGCCAGCAGCTTGAAGGGGTACGAGCAGTACTTC.

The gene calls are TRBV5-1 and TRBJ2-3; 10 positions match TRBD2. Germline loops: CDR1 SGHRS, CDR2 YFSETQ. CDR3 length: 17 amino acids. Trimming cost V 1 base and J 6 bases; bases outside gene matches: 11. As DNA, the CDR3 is TGCGCCAGCAGCTTGTGGTCTAGCGGGAGTCAGTCCGATACGCAGTATTTT. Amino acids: CASSLWSSGSQSDTQYF.

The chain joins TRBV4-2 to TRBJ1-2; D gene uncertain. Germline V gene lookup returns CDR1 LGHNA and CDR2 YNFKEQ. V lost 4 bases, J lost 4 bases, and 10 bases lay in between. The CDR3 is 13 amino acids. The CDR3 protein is CASSRRVAYGYTF. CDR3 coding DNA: TGTGCCAGCAGCCGCCGGGTCGCCTATGGCTACACCTTC.

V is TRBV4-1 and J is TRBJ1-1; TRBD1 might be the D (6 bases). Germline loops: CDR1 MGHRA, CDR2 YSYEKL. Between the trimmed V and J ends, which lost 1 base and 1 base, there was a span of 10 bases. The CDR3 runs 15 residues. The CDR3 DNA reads TGCGCCAGCAGCCAAGTTCAGGGGTCGAACACTGAAGCTTTCTTT. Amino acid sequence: CASSQVQGSNTEAFF.